The clone carrying this TCR beta chain was seen ten or more times. These data belong to a study of lung T cells in sarcoidosis with Löfgren's syndrome. TCRdb recomputed calls from the reads with MiXCR, one row per CDR3 protein. This table has about 1,100 distinct CDR3 sequences, approximately 26% appearing once. CDR1 and CDR2 (germline): LGHNA, YSLEER. This CDR3 spans 15 amino acids. V was shortened by 0 bases and J by 3 bases, with 11 bases between the two germline ends. The sequencing input was CD4+ T cells from bronchoalveolar lavage. This clonotype was obtained from a human donor with sarcoidosis (Löfgren's syndrome or another form), or a control subject (not recorded which). The V gene is TRBV4-3, the J gene TRBJ1-2; no clear D gene. CDR3 protein: CASSQDYRIDYGYTF. The DNA for the CDR3 is TGCGCCAGCAGCCAAGACTATAGAATAGACTATGGCTACACCTTC.